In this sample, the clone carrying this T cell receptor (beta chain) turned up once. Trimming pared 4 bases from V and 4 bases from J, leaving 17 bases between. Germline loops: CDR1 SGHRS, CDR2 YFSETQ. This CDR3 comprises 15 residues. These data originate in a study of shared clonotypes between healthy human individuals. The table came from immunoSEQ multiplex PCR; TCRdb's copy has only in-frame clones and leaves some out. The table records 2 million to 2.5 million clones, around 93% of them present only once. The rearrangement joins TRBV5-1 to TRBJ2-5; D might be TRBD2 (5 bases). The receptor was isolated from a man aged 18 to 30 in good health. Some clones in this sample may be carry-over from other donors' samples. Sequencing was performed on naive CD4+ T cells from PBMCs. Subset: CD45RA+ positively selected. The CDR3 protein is CASSRLPGERETQYF. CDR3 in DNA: TGCGCCAGCAGCCGGCTTCCCGGGGAAAGAGAGACCCAGTACTTC.